This T cell receptor beta chain was found in a study of cytomegalovirus exposure and HLA in healthy donors. CDR3 size: 14 residues. The V end lost 6 bases, the J end lost 6 bases, and 17 bases lay between the germline ends. CDR1 and CDR2 (germline): MDHEN, SYDVKM. This PCR relied on a set of 60 Vbeta primers and 13 Jbeta primers. Using immunoSEQ multiplex PCR, the repertoire was profiled, and TCRdb retains in-frame clones only, with some absent. Altogether 55,000 to 70,000 clones are present, roughly 69% being singletons, with the ten largest covering about 3%. Material for sequencing was PBMCs. V is TRBV28 and J is TRBJ1-2; possibly TRBD1 for D (5 bases). This receptor was identified in a woman in her forties or fifties in good health and CMV-seronegative. The CDR3 spells CASSLVQGGDGYTF. Here the CDR3 DNA reads TGTGCCAGCAGCCTAGTGCAGGGAGGGGATGGCTACACCTTC.